A single sample is the source of the 17 T cell receptor beta chains below, sequenced in a study of T cell repertoires in cytomegalovirus infection. TCRdb ran MiXCR on the reads and lists one entry per CDR3 protein. The repertoire has 500,000 or so distinct CDR3 sequences, approximately 15% of them found once; the top ten carry more than 20%. Input material: CD8+ T cells from PBMCs. All receptors derive from a human donor in good health (CMV status not recorded). Some clones in this sample may be carry-over from other donors' samples.

This clonotype was seen repeatedly, ten times or more. This rearrangement joins TRBV4-1 to TRBJ1-1; possibly TRBD1 for D (5 bases). This CDR3 region has 14 residues. CDR1 is MGHRA, CDR2 YSYEKL, per germline. Trimming pared 6 bases from V and 5 bases from J, leaving 16 bases between. This CDR3 is CASRALRGGTEAFF. The CDR3 DNA reads TGCGCCAGCAGGGCCCTCCGGGGGGGGACTGAAGCTTTCTTT.

The chain has TRBV27 and TRBJ2-7, with D uncertain. Germline V gene data show CDR1 as MNHEY and CDR2 as SMNVEV (reference sequence). Trimming pared 3 bases from V and 4 bases from J, leaving 16 bases between. This CDR3 is built from 15 residues. CDR3 sequence (DNA): TGTGCCAGCAGTTTCAGCACTCCCTCATCTTACGAGCAGTACTTC. This translates into CASSFSTPSSYEQYF.

To note about this clonotype: Since a much larger clone is just one base distant, this may be a read error. The V and J genes are TRBV28 and TRBJ1-2; TRBD1 is a possible D gene (5 bases). In germline, CDR1 is MDHEN, CDR2 SYDVKM. This CDR3 contains 15 residues. CDR3 nucleotide sequence: TGTGCCGGCAGTTTTATCGGGGCAGCTAACTATGGCTACACCTTC. It specifies CAGSFIGAANYGYTF.

This clonotype was detected ten times or more. J is TRBJ2-1 and V is TRBV7-2; 10 bases are shared with TRBD1. Germline V gives CDR1 SGHTA, CDR2 FQGNSA. Trimming cost V 3 bases and J 7 bases; bases outside gene matches: 15. This CDR3 contains 18 residues. CDR3 residues: CASSFRDRGLLTENEQFF. The CDR3 nucleotides read TGTGCCAGCAGCTTCCGGGACAGGGGCCTCCTTACGGAAAATGAGCAGTTCTTC.

This clonotype was detected ten times or more. The chain joins TRBV27 to TRBJ2-3; D perhaps matches TRBD2 (6 bases). This CDR3 region has 16 residues. V dropped 2 bases and J dropped 5 bases, with 17 bases sitting between them. The V gene's germline CDR1 is MNHEY and CDR2 SMNVEV (reference sequence). The CDR3 reads CASSLRSSDWRDTQYF. CDR3 sequence (DNA): TGTGCCAGCAGTTTACGTTCTAGCGATTGGCGAGATACGCAGTATTTT.

The chain employs TRBV6-1 and TRBJ2-1, with 8 bases matching TRBD2. Germline-derived CDR1 and CDR2 are MNHNS and SASEGT. CDR3 length equals 17 residues. Trimming removed 3 bases from V and 5 bases from J; junction bases left unmatched: 12. CDR3 in amino acids: CASSDTWASGLDNEQFF. CDR3 nucleotides: TGTGCCAGCAGTGATACCTGGGCTAGCGGGCTCGACAATGAGCAGTTCTTC.

The sample holds many counts of this clonotype. The chain joins TRBV7-2 to TRBJ2-7; 8 nucleotides match TRBD1. With V trimmed by 4 bases and J by 2 bases, 10 bases remained unmatched. The germline CDR1 and CDR2 sequences are SGHTA and FQGNSA. This CDR3 is 16 amino acids long. CDR3 region: CASSSRSGTGTYEQYF. As DNA, the CDR3 is TGTGCCAGCAGCTCTCGTTCCGGGACAGGCACCTACGAGCAGTACTTC.

This clonotype was recorded at least ten times. This CDR3 reads CSAISGLYEQYF. CDR3 bases: TGCAGTGCTATCAGCGGCCTCTACGAGCAGTACTTC. The gene calls are TRBV20-1 and TRBJ2-7; D might be TRBD2 (5 bases). Germline V CDR1 and CDR2: DFQATT, SNEGSKA (reference sequence). CDR3 size: 12 residues. V lost 4 bases, J lost 3 bases, and 10 bases lay in between.

Ten or more counts support this clonotype. V gene TRBV28 combines with J gene TRBJ1-2, with 9 positions matching TRBD1. Germline V gene sequence: CDR1 MDHEN, CDR2 SYDVKM. Trimming cost V 2 bases and J 0 bases; bases outside gene matches: 10. The CDR3 runs to 18 residues. CDR3 nucleotide sequence: TGTGCCAGCAGTTTAGCGGGACAGGGTGGCCCTGCTAACTATGGCTACACCTTC. Protein: CASSLAGQGGPANYGYTF.

This clonotype appeared many times. This chain links TRBV7-9 with TRBJ2-1, with 8 bases that match TRBD2. The V gene's germline CDR1 is SEHNR and CDR2 FQNEAQ (reference sequence). This CDR3 is built from 15 residues. The junction had 8 bases not matched to a gene; V was cut back by 5 bases and J by 5 bases. The CDR3 nucleotides read TGTGCCAGCAGCCTTGGACTAGCTACGAACAATGAGCAGTTCTTC. Translated, it gives CASSLGLATNNEQFF.

V and J are TRBV20-1 and TRBJ2-5, with D perhaps TRBD1 (5 bases). V shed 0 bases and J shed 0 bases, with 14 bases lying between them. The CDR3 runs to 16 residues. The germline V gene encodes CDR1 DFQATT and CDR2 SNEGSKA (reference sequence). The CDR3 DNA reads as TGCAGTGCTAGAGAGGCCAGGGCGGTGGACCAAGAGACCCAGTACTTC. Translated: CSAREARAVDQETQYF.

The chain links TRBV7-4 to TRBJ2-2, with 10 bases matching TRBD2. Germline assignment: CDR1 SGHVT and CDR2 SQSDAQ. The length of the CDR3 is 15 residues. Germline trimming cut 11 bases from V and 1 base from J; bases unmatched to any gene: 7. CDR3 in DNA: TGTGCCGTCCTAGGACTAGCGGTGAACACCGGGGAGCTGTTTTTT. Its protein product is CAVLGLAVNTGELFF.

This clonotype showed up many times. V and J are TRBV7-9 and TRBJ1-3; the D gene is possibly TRBD1 (6 bases). V lost 0 bases, J lost 2 bases, and 8 bases lay in between. This CDR3 contains 15 residues. The germline gives CDR1 SEHNR, CDR2 FQNEAQ (reference sequence). CDR3 region: CASSLAPGAGNTIYF. CDR3 nucleotides: TGTGCCAGCAGCTTAGCTCCAGGGGCTGGAAACACCATATATTTT.

The V gene is TRBV27, the J gene TRBJ1-1, with 7 nucleotides matching TRBD1. Germline-derived CDR1 and CDR2 are MNHEY and SMNVEV (reference sequence). The junction had 6 bases not matched to a gene; V was cut back by 6 bases and J by 5 bases. CDR3 length equals 13 residues. CDR3 protein: CASSRSGGTEAFF. The CDR3 nucleotides are TGTGCCAGCAGCCGATCAGGGGGGACTGAAGCTTTCTTT.

This clonotype was recorded at least ten times. The chain uses TRBV15 and TRBJ1-1; D call uncertain. This CDR3 spans 12 amino acids. V lost 8 bases and J 3 bases, leaving 10 bases between the germline ends. Germline values: CDR1 LNHNV, CDR2 YYDKDF (reference sequence). This CDR3 is CATGEDYTEAFF. The DNA for the CDR3 is TGTGCCACCGGGGAGGACTACACTGAAGCTTTCTTT.

V gene TRBV7-9 combines with J gene TRBJ1-2, with D possibly matching TRBD1 (5 bases). V dropped 4 bases and J dropped 6 bases, with 18 bases sitting between them. Per the germline V gene, CDR1 is SEHNR and CDR2 is FQNEAQ (reference sequence). The CDR3 extends over 15 amino acids. The CDR3, as DNA: TGTGCCAGCAGCTCAGACCAGGGCCTCCGTCATGGCTACACCTTC. Protein product: CASSSDQGLRHGYTF. Drawing the rest from reference TRBV7-9 and TRBJ1-2, the complete variable domain is DTGVSQNPRHKITKRGQNVTFRCDPISEHNRLYWYRQTLGQGPEFLTYFQNEAQLEKSRLLSDRFSAERPKGSFSTLEIQRTEQGDSAMYLCASSSDQGLRHGYTFGSGTRLTVV.

This sequence joins TRBV5-1 and TRBJ2-5; 13 positions match TRBD2. Looked up from germline, CDR1 is SGHRS and CDR2 is YFSETQ. V lost 2 bases and J lost 5; bases outside the gene matches: 6. The CDR3 is made up of 16 amino acids. CDR3 nucleotides: TGCGCCAGCAGCTTTCCGACTAGCGGGAGGAAGGAGACCCAGTACTTC. Residues: CASSFPTSGRKETQYF.